This T cell receptor (beta chain) derives from a study of PD-1 blockade in classical Hodgkin lymphoma. The CDR3 is 14 residues long. The germline V and J ends were trimmed by 7 bases and 0 bases, with 10 bases remaining between them. Germline V CDR1 and CDR2: LNHDA, SQIVND (reference sequence). The study's findings and limits: The repertoire differences lack a defined cause, possibly disease activity or prior therapy. Reports indicated that newly diagnosed patients had lower baseline TCR diversity than healthy donors did.

Data came from immunoSEQ multiplex PCR; TCRdb stores just in-frame clones and leaves some out. The sample contains roughly 40,000 clones, 55% to 80% of which appear only once. The time point was: cycle 4 day 1 (C4D1), after 6 weeks of nivolumab. Patients all relapsed after autologous stem cell transplantation, and there was variation in brentuximab vedotin exposure. Only a few counts were recorded for this clone. The target antigen is unknown. The receptor was derived from a human donor with classical Hodgkin lymphoma. This sample comprised peripheral blood mononuclear cells (PBMCs), obtained before the fourth cycle of nivolumab. This rearrangement joins TRBV19 to TRBJ1-5, with D perhaps TRBD1 (6 bases). The chain's CDR3 is CASIGQYSNQPQHF. The CDR3 nucleotides are TGTGCCAGTATCGGACAGTATAGCAATCAGCCCCAGCATTTT. Full variable domain (missing parts from reference TRBV19 and TRBJ1-5): DGGITQSPKYLFRKEGQNVTLSCEQNLNHDAMYWYRQDPGQGLRLIYYSQIVNDFQKGDIAEGYSVSREKKESFPLTVTSAQKNPTAFYLCASIGQYSNQPQHFGDGTRLSIL.